These 18 T cell receptor beta chains share one sample of origin, sequenced in a study of OX40 agonist ivuxolimab in advanced cancers. Some clones are missing from TCRdb's copy, which holds only in-frame ones; the method was immunoSEQ multiplex PCR. The sample holds 60,000 to 65,000 clones, just under 85% seen once. The sample was CD4+ or CD8+ T cells sorted from blood, taken in a trial of the OX40 agonist ivuxolimab. These receptors originate from an adult with an advanced solid tumor such as melanoma, head and neck, liver or kidney cancer.

The chain uses TRBV4-1 and TRBJ2-3, with a possible D match to TRBD1 (5 bases). There are 15 residues in the CDR3. Per germline, CDR1 MGHRA and CDR2 YSYEKL. Trimming removed 0 bases from V and 6 bases from J, with 13 bases in between. The CDR3 spells CASSQEWTLRDTQYF. CDR3 in DNA: TGCGCCAGCAGCCAAGAATGGACACTTCGGGATACGCAGTATTTT.

In this sample, this clone turned up a few times. V is TRBV18 and J is TRBJ2-3; D not resolved. V shed 5 bases and J shed 2 bases, with 8 bases lying between them. This CDR3 comprises 13 residues. The germline V gene has CDR1 KGHSH and CDR2 LQKENI. CDR3: CASSSRHTDTQYF. CDR3 nucleotides: TGTGCCAGCTCATCACGGCACACAGATACGCAGTATTTT.

This rearrangement joins TRBV11-3 to TRBJ2-2; D might be TRBD1 (5 bases). The V and J ends lost 1 base and 2 bases respectively, with 17 bases between them. Germline assignment: CDR1 SGHNT and CDR2 YENEEA. The CDR3 consists of 18 residues. The CDR3: CASSLGYGGRVNTGELFF. The CDR3 DNA is TGTGCCAGCAGCTTAGGCTATGGCGGCAGGGTTAACACCGGGGAGCTGTTTTTT.

This clone showed up just once. This chain joins TRBV5-5 and TRBJ2-6; D uncertain. CDR1 is SGHKS, CDR2 YYEKEE, per germline (reference sequence). The CDR3 consists of 15 residues. V was trimmed by 2 bases and J by 2 bases, leaving 8 bases between them. CDR3 in amino acids: CASSLSWTGANVLTF. The CDR3 region has the DNA TGTGCCAGCAGCTTAAGCTGGACTGGGGCCAACGTCCTGACTTTC.

This clone was detected once. The chain links TRBV15 to TRBJ2-6; possibly TRBD1 or TRBD2 for D (5 bases each). Germline-derived CDR1 and CDR2 are LNHNV and YYDKDF (reference sequence). The CDR3 covers 17 residues. V gave up 0 bases and J gave up 0 bases, with 9 bases separating them. The CDR3: CATSRDRGVSGANVLTF. As DNA, the CDR3 is TGTGCCACCAGCAGAGATCGAGGGGTCTCTGGGGCCAACGTCCTGACTTTC. The entire variable domain, with the rest obtained from reference TRBV15 and TRBJ2-6, is as follows: DAMVIQNPRYQVTQFGKPVTLSCSQTLNHNVMYWYQQKSSQAPKLLFHYYDKDFNNEADTPDNFQSRRPNTSFCFLDIRSPGLGDTAMYLCATSRDRGVSGANVLTFGAGSRLTVL.

This clone was detected ten times or more. The V gene is TRBV19, the J gene TRBJ1-5; D uncertain. Trimming took off 6 bases at V and 6 bases at J, with 12 bases between the two ends. Germline V gene lookup returns CDR1 LNHDA and CDR2 SQIVND (reference sequence). The CDR3 loop spans 13 amino acids. The CDR3 reads CASSLAFIQPQHF. As DNA, the CDR3 is TGTGCCAGTAGCCTGGCCTTTATTCAGCCCCAGCATTTT.

The CDR3: CASSRTWSEQYF. The DNA of the CDR3 is TGTGCCAGCAGCCGGACGTGGTCCGAGCAGTACTTC. The V gene is TRBV13, the J gene TRBJ2-7; no clear D gene. CDR3 size: 12 residues. Deletions cut 5 bases from V and 6 bases from J, with 11 bases between. The V gene's germline CDR1 is PRHDT and CDR2 FYEKMQ (reference sequence).

V usage is TRBV7-3 and J usage is TRBJ2-5; D might be TRBD2 (6 bases). V dropped 5 bases and J dropped 7 bases, with 17 bases sitting between them. CDR1 and CDR2 (germline): SGHTA, FQGTGA. This CDR3 contains 14 residues. CDR3 protein: CASSLGGGDGTQYF. CDR3 sequence (DNA): TGTGCCAGCAGCCTCGGTGGAGGGGACGGGACCCAGTACTTC.

This sequence joins TRBV9 and TRBJ1-1, with 7 bases fitting TRBD1. This CDR3 is built from 15 residues. Germline CDR1 and CDR2: SGDLS and YYNGEE. With 4 bases clipped from V and 4 bases from J, the junction kept 10 bases outside the gene matches. CDR3: CASSIETGVGTEAFF. The CDR3 nucleotides are TGTGCCAGCAGCATTGAAACAGGGGTGGGCACTGAAGCTTTCTTT.

The CDR3 coding sequence is TGCGCCAGCAGCCAACATATAAAGGGGACCCAAGCCCAGGGAGATACGCAGTATTTT. This codes for CASSQHIKGTQAQGDTQYF. The chain carries TRBV5-1 and TRBJ2-3, with D possibly being TRBD1 or TRBD2 (5 bases each). The V and J ends lost 4 bases and 5 bases respectively, with 29 bases between them. This CDR3 is 19 amino acids long. Germline-derived CDR1 and CDR2 are SGHRS and YFSETQ.

J is TRBJ1-6 and V is TRBV7-9; D not resolved. The V gene lost 6 bases and the J gene lost 9 bases, with 18 bases spanning the gap. The germline V gene encodes CDR1 SEHNR and CDR2 FQNEAQ (reference sequence). The CDR3 is 15 residues long. The CDR3 loop is CASRPVENNSSPLHF. In DNA, the CDR3 is TGTGCCAGCAGACCGGTGGAAAATAATAGTTCACCCCTCCACTTT.

This clone was recorded once. The rearrangement uses TRBV18 and TRBJ1-1; a possible D gene is TRBD1 (6 bases). V was trimmed by 6 bases and J by 6 bases, leaving 14 bases between them. The CDR3 spans 13 residues. CDR1 and CDR2 (germline): KGHSH, LQKENI. CDR3 protein: CASSEGGTAEAFF. DNA of the CDR3: TGTGCCAGCTCGGAGGGGGGGACGGCTGAAGCTTTCTTT.

The sample holds a few counts of this clone. The gene calls are TRBV7-9 and TRBJ1-3, with D hard to call. Between the trimmed V and J ends, which lost 2 bases and 4 bases, there was a span of 15 bases. From germline, CDR1 is SEHNR and CDR2 FQNEAQ (reference sequence). The CDR3 sequence is 16 residues long. The chain's CDR3 is CASSLSPGSRGNTIYF. CDR3 nucleotides: TGTGCCAGCAGCTTATCCCCGGGGTCCAGGGGAAACACCATATATTTT.

This chain uses TRBV18 with TRBJ2-1; possible D gene TRBD2, 5 bases. This CDR3 has 12 residues. CDR1 and CDR2 (germline): KGHSH, LQKENI. The V end lost 1 base, the J end lost 8 bases, and 6 bases lay between the germline ends. CDR3: CASSPQRDEQFF. The CDR3 DNA reads TGTGCCAGCTCACCACAGAGGGATGAGCAGTTCTTC.

CDR3 region: CASSLAATGGARAKNIQYF. The DNA of the CDR3 is TGTGCCAGCAGCTTAGCCGCAACAGGGGGCGCGAGGGCCAAAAACATTCAGTACTTC. This chain links TRBV11-3 with TRBJ2-4, with TRBD1 matching over 9 bases. The CDR3 consists of 19 residues. Trimming took 1 base from V and 1 from J; bases not matched to a gene: 11. In germline, CDR1 is SGHNT, CDR2 YENEEA.

The rearrangement uses TRBV10-3 and TRBJ2-2, with D possibly TRBD1 on 5 matching bases. The length of the CDR3 is 14 residues. The germline V gene encodes CDR1 ENHRY and CDR2 SYGVKD. With 6 bases removed from V and 5 bases from J, the gap between germline ends came to 13 bases. CDR3 in DNA: TGTGCCATCAGGGACACCCCAGGTACCGGGGAGCTGTTTTTT. It codes for CAIRDTPGTGELFF.

As concerns this clone: At the DNA level, this CDR3 is encoded by other sequences in the same sample as well. The chain joins TRBV6-6 to TRBJ2-7; TRBD1 might be the D (6 bases). Trimming removed 0 bases from V and 3 bases from J, with 12 bases in between. The germline gives CDR1 MNHNY, CDR2 SVGAGI (reference sequence). CDR3 length: 15 residues. CDR3 amino acids: CASSYSPQGGYEQYF. Written as DNA, the CDR3 is TGTGCCAGCAGTTACTCGCCGCAAGGGGGCTACGAGCAGTACTTC.

CDR3 residues: CASSLDLNSGANVLTF. CDR3 DNA: TGTGCCAGCAGCTTAGATTTGAACTCTGGGGCCAACGTCCTGACTTTC. The genes are TRBV7-2 and TRBJ2-6; D ambiguous. Trimming cost V 1 base and J 0 bases, with 7 bases left between them. Germline V CDR1 and CDR2: SGHTA, FQGNSA. The CDR3 runs to 16 residues.